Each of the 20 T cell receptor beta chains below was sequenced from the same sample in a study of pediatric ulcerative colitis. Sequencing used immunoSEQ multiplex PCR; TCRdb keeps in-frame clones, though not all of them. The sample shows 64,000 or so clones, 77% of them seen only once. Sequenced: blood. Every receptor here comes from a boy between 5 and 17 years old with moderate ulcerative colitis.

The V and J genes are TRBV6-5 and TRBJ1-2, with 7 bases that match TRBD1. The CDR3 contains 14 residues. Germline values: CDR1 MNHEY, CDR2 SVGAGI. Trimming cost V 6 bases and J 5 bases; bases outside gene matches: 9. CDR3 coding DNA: TGTGCCAGCAGCCTAAAGGGACAGAGATATGGCTACACCTTC. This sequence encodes CASSLKGQRYGYTF.

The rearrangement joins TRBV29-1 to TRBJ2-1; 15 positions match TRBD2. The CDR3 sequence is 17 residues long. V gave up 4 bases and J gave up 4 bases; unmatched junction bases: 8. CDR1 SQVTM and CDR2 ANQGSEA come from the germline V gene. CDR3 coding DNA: TGCAGCGTTGGGGGGACTAGCGGGAGGCGGAATTACAATGAGCAGTTCTTC. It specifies CSVGGTSGRRNYNEQFF.

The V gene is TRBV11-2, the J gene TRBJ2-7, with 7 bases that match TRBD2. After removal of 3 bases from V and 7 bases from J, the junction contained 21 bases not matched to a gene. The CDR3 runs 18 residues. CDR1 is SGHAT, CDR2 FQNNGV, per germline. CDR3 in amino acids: CASSFGRRGGGTPREQYF. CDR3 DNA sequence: TGTGCCAGCAGCTTCGGGCGTCGGGGCGGGGGAACGCCTCGAGAGCAGTACTTC. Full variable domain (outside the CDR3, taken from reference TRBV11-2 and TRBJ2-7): EAGVAQSPRYKIIEKRQSVAFWCNPISGHATLYWYQQILGQGPKLLIQFQNNGVVDDSQLPKDRFSAERLKGVDSTLKIQPAKLEDSAVYLCASSFGRRGGGTPREQYFGPGTRLTVT.

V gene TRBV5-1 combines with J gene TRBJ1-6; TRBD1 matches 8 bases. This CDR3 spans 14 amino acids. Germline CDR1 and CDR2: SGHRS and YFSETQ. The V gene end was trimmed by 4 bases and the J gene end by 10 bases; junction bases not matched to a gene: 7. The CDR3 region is CASSPDRVRSPLHF. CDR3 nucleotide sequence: TGCGCCAGCAGCCCGGACAGGGTGAGATCACCCCTCCACTTT. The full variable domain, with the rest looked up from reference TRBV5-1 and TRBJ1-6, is KAGVTQTPRYLIKTRGQQVTLSCSPISGHRSVSWYQQTPGQGLQFLFEYFSETQRNKGNFPGRFSGRQFSNSRSEMNVSTLELGDSALYLCASSPDRVRSPLHFGNGTRLTVT.

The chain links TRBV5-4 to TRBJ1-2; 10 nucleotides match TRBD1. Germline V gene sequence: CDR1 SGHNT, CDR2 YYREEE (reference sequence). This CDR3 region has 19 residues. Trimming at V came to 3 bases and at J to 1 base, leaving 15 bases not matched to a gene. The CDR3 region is CASSSETSGQGFFNYGYTF. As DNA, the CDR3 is TGTGCCAGCAGCTCGGAGACGTCGGGACAGGGGTTCTTTAACTATGGCTACACCTTC.

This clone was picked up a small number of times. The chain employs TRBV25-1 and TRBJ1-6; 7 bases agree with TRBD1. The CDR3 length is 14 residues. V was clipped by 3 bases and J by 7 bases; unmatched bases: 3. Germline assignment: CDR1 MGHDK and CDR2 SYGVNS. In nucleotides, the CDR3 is TGTGCCAGCAGTGATGGGACAGAAAATTCACCCCTCCACTTT. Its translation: CASSDGTENSPLHF.

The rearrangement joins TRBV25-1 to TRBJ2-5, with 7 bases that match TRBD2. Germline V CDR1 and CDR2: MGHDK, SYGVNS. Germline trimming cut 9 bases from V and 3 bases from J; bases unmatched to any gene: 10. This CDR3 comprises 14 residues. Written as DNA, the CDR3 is TGTGCCAGTAGGGGACGGCGGGAGAAAGAGACCCAGTACTTC. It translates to CASRGRREKETQYF.

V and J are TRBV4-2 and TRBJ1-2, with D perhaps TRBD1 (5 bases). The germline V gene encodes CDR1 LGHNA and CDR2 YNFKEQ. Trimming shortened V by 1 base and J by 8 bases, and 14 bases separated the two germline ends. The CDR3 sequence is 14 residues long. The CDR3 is CASSQVGQGDGYTF. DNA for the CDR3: TGTGCCAGCAGCCAAGTGGGGCAGGGAGACGGCTACACCTTC.

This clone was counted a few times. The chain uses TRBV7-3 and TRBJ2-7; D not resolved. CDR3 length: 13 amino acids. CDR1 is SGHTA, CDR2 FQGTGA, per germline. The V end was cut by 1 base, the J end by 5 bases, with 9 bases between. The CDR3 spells CASSLRGGDEQYF. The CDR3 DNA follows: TGTGCCAGCAGCTTAAGGGGTGGGGACGAGCAGTACTTC.

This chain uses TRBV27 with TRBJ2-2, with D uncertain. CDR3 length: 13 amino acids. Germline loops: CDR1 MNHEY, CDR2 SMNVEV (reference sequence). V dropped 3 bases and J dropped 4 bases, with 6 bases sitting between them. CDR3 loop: CASSFDTTGELFF. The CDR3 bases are TGTGCCAGCAGTTTCGACACCACCGGGGAGCTGTTTTTT.

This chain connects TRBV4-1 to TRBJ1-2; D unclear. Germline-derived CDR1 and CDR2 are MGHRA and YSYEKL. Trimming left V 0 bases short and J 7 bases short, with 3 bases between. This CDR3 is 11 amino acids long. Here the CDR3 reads CASSQEGGYTF. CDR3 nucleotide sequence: TGCGCCAGCAGCCAAGAAGGTGGCTACACCTTC.

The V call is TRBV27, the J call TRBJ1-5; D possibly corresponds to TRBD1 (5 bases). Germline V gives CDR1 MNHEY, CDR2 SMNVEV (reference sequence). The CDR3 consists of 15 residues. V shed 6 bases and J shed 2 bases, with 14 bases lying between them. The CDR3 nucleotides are TGTGCCAGCAGATCTCAGGGTGCCGGCAATCAGCCCCAGCATTTT. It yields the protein CASRSQGAGNQPQHF.

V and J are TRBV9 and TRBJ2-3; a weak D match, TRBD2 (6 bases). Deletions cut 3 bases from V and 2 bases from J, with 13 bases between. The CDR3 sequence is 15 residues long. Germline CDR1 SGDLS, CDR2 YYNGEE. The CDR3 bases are TGTGCCAGCAGCGGACCGGGACTCCCCACAGATACGCAGTATTTT. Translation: CASSGPGLPTDTQYF.

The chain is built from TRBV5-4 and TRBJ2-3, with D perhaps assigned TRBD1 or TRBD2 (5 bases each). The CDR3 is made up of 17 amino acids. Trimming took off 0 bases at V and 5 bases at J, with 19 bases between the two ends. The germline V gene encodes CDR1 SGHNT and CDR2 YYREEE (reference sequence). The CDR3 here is CASSLGAGSRPRDTQYF. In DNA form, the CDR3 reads TGTGCCAGCAGCTTGGGGGCAGGGAGTCGACCAAGAGATACGCAGTATTTT. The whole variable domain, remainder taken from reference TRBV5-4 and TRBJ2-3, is ETGVTQSPTHLIKTRGQQVTLRCSSQSGHNTVSWYQQALGQGPQFIFQYYREEENGRGNFPPRFSGLQFPNYSSELNVNALELDDSALYLCASSLGAGSRPRDTQYFGPGTRLTVL.

The DNA for the CDR3 is TGCAGTGTAGGAGCTAACTATGGCTACACCTTC. Its protein is CSVGANYGYTF. The genes are TRBV20-1 and TRBJ1-2; unclear D gene. The V end was cut by 7 bases, the J end by 0 bases, with 6 bases between. Germline CDR1 reads DFQATT; CDR2 reads SNEGSKA (reference sequence). This CDR3 comprises 11 residues.

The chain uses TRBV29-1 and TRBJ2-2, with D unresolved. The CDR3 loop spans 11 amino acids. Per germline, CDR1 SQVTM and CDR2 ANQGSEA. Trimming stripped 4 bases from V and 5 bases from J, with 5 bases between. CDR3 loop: CSVVGTGELFF. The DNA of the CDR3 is TGCAGCGTTGTTGGTACCGGGGAGCTGTTTTTT.

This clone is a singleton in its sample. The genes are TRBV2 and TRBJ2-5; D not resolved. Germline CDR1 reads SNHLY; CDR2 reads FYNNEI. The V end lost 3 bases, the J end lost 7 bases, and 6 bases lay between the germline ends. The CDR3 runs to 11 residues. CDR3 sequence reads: CASSDLRTQYF. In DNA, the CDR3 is TGTGCCAGCAGTGATTTAAGGACCCAGTACTTC.

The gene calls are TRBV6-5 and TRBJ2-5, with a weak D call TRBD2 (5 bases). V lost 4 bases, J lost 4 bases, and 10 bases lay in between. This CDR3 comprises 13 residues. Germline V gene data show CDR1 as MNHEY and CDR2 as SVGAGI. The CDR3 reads CASSFTRRETQYF. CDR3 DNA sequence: TGTGCCAGCAGTTTCACTAGGAGAGAGACCCAGTACTTC.

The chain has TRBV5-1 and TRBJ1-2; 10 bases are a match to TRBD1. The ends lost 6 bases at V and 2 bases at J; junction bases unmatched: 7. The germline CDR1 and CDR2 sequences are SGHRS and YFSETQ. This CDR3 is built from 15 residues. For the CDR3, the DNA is TGCGCCAGCATGGGACAGGGGCCCCTCAACTATGGCTACACCTTC. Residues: CASMGQGPLNYGYTF.

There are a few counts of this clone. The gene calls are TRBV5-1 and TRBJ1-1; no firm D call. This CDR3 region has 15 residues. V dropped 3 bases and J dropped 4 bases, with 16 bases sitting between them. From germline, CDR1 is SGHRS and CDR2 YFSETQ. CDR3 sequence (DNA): TGCGCCAGCAGCTGGGTGAACTCCCGGGGCACTGAAGCTTTCTTT. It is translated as CASSWVNSRGTEAFF.